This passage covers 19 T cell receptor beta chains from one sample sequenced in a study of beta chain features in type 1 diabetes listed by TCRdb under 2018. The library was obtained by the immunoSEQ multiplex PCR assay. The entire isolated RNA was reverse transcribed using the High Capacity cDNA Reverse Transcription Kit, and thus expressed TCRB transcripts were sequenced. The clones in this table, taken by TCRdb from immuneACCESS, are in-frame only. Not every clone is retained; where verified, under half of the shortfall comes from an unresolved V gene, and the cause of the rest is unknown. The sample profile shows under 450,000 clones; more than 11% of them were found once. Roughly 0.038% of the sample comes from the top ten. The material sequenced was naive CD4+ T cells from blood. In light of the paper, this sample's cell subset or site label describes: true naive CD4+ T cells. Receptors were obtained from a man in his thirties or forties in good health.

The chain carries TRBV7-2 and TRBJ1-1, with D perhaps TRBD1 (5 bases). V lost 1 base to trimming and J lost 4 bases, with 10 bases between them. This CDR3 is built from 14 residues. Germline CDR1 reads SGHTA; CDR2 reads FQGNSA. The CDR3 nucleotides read TGTGCCAGCAGCTTAGAGGCAGGGCTCACTGAAGCTTTCTTT. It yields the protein CASSLEAGLTEAFF.

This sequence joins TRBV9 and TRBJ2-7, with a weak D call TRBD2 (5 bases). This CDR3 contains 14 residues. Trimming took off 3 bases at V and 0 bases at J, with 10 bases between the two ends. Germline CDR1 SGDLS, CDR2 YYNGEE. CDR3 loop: CASSGRGSSYEQYF. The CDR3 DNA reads TGTGCCAGCAGCGGACGGGGAAGCTCCTACGAGCAGTACTTC.

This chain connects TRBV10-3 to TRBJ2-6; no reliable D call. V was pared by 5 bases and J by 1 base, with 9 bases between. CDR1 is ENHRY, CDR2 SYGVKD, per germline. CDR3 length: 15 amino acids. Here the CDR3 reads CAISSYASGANVLTF. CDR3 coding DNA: TGTGCCATCAGTAGTTACGCTTCTGGGGCCAACGTCCTGACTTTC.

As DNA, the CDR3 is TGTGCCTGGAGTTTGACTAGCGGGACACCCGGGGAGCTGTTTTTT. This translates into CAWSLTSGTPGELFF. V usage is TRBV30 and J usage is TRBJ2-2; the match to TRBD2 covers 11 bases. The CDR3 is 15 residues long. Germline V CDR1 and CDR2: GTSNPN, SVGIG (reference sequence). J lost 6 bases, V lost 2 bases, and 5 bases had no gene match.

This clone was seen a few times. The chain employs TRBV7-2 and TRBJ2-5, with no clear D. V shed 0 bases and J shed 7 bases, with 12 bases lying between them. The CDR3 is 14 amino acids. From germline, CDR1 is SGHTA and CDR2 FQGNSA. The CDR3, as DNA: TGTGCCAGCAGCTTAGCTACCTATGGTGGGACCCAGTACTTC. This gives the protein CASSLATYGGTQYF.

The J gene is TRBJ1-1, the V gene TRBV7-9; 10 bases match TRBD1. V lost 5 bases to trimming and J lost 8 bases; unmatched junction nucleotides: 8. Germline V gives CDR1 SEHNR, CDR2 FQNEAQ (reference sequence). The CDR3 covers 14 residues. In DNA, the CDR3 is TGTGCCAGCAGCCCCGGGACAGGGGACTTGGAAGCTTTCTTT. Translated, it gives CASSPGTGDLEAFF.

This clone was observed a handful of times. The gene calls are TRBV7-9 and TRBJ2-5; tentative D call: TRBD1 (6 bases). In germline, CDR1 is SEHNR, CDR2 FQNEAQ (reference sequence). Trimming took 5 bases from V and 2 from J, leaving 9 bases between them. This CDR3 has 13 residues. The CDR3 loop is CASSPTGQETQYF. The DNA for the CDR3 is TGTGCCAGCAGCCCTACAGGGCAAGAGACCCAGTACTTC.

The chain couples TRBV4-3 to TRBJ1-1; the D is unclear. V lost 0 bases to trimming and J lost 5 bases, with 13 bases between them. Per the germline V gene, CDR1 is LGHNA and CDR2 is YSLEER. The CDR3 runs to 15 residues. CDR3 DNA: TGCGCCAGCAGCCAAGATCTGTTGATTCGGACTGAAGCTTTCTTT. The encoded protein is CASSQDLLIRTEAFF.

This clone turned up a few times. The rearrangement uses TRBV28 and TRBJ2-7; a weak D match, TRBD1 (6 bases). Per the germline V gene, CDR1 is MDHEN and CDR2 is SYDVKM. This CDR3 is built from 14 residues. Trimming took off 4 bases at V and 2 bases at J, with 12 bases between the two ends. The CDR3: CASSSGHLTYEQYV. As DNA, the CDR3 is TGTGCCAGCAGTTCGGGACACCTAACCTACGAGCAGTACGTC.

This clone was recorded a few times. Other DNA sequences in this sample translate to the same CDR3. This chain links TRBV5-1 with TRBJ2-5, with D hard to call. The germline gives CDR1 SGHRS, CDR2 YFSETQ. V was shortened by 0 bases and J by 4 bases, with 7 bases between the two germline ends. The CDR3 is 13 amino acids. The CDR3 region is CASSLGRGETQYF. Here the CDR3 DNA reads TGCGCCAGCAGCTTGGGACGCGGAGAGACCCAGTACTTC.

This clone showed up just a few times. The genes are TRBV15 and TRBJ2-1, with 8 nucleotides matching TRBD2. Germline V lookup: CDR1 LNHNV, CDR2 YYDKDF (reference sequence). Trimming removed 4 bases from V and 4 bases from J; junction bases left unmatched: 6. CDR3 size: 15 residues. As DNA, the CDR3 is TGTGCCACCAGCAAGCGGGCGGGAGGTTACAATGAGCAGTTCTTC. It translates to CATSKRAGGYNEQFF. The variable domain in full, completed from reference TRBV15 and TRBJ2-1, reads DAMVIQNPRYQVTQFGKPVTLSCSQTLNHNVMYWYQQKSSQAPKLLFHYYDKDFNNEADTPDNFQSRRPNTSFCFLDIRSPGLGDTAMYLCATSKRAGGYNEQFFGPGTRLTVL.

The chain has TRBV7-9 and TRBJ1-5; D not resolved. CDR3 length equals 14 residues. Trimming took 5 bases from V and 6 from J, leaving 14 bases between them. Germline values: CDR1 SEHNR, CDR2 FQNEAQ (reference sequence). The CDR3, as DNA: TGTGCCAGCAGCCCACCGGCGCCCGGTCAGCCCCAGCATTTT. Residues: CASSPPAPGQPQHF.

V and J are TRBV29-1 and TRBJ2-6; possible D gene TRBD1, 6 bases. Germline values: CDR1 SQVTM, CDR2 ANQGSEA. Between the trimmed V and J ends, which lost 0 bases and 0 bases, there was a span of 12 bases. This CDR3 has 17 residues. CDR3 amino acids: CSVEEGHSYSGANVLTF. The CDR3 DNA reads TGCAGCGTTGAAGAGGGACATTCTTACTCTGGGGCCAACGTCCTGACTTTC.

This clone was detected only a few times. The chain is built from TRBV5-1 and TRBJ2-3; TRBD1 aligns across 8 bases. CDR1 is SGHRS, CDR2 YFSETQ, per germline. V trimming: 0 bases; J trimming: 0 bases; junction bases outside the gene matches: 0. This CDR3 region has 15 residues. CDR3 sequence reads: CASSLGDRSTDTQYF. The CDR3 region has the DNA TGCGCCAGCAGCTTGGGGGACAGGAGCACAGATACGCAGTATTTT.

CDR3 loop: CASSLDPGTGALNEQFF. DNA of the CDR3: TGTGCCAGCAGCCTCGATCCCGGGACAGGGGCCTTGAATGAGCAGTTCTTC. This chain joins TRBV9 and TRBJ2-1; 10 positions match TRBD1. This CDR3 is 17 amino acids long. CDR1 and CDR2 (germline): SGDLS, YYNGEE. The V and J ends lost 4 bases and 7 bases, in that order; junction bases with no gene match: 14. Looking up the rest from reference TRBV9 and TRBJ2-1 gives the full variable domain: DSGVTQTPKHLITATGQRVTLRCSPRSGDLSVYWYQQSLDQGLQFLIQYYNGEERAKGNILERFSAQQFPDLHSELNLSSLELGDSALYFCASSLDPGTGALNEQFFGPGTRLTVL.

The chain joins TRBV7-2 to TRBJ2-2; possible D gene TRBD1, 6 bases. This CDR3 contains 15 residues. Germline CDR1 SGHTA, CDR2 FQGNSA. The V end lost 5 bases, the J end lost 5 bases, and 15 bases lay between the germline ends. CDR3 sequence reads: CASSQLGQRTGELFF. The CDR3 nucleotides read TGTGCCAGCAGCCAACTTGGACAGCGTACCGGGGAGCTGTTTTTT.

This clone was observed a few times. For the CDR3, the DNA is TGTGCCAGTAGTACTCCCAACTACACAGATACGCAGTATTTT. It specifies CASSTPNYTDTQYF. V usage is TRBV19 and J usage is TRBJ2-3; D unclear. The V end lost 4 bases, the J end lost 2 bases, and 10 bases lay between the germline ends. The CDR3 totals 14 residues. Looked up from germline, CDR1 is LNHDA and CDR2 is SQIVND (reference sequence).

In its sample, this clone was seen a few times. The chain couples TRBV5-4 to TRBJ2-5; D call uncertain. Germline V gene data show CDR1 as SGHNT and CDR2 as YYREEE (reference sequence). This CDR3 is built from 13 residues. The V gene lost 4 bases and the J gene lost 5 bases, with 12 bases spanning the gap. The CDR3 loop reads CASSLTRRETQYF. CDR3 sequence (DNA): TGTGCCAGCAGCCTGACCCGGCGGGAGACCCAGTACTTC.

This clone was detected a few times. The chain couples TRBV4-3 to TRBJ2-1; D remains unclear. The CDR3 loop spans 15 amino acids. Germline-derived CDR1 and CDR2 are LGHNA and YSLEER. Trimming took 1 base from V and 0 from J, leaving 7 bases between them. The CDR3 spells CASSQAESSYNEQFF. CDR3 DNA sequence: TGCGCCAGCAGCCAAGCCGAGAGCTCCTACAATGAGCAGTTCTTC.